This T cell receptor beta chain emerged from a study of blood T cell repertoires in COVID-19. Per the authors' pipeline: Amplification of reference gene primers was used by the study to estimate nucleated cell counts. Using immunoSEQ multiplex PCR, the repertoire was profiled, and TCRdb retains in-frame clones only, with some absent. The V and J calls and clone size are taken from that table; D and trimming were inferred from the DNA. The sample has 350,000 to 450,000 clones; over 75% are singletons. CDR1 and CDR2 from the germline V gene are MNHEY and SMNVEV (reference sequence). The CDR3 totals 14 residues. V trimming: 6 bases; J trimming: 2 bases; junction bases outside the gene matches: 1. This clone was counted a few times. Across 24 US areas, participants ranged in age from roughly 18 to 95 years. Grouping used clinical history reported by participants in a survey and questionnaire. The study counted Cohort 3 donors as recovered given two negative PCRs, clearance, or symptom resolution.

This sequence joins TRBV27 and TRBJ2-7; 13 bases fit TRBD2. This sequence was found in a man aged 25 to 45 who had recovered from COVID-19. The sequenced sample was PBMCs or T cells enriched from blood (not recorded which). The CDR3 coding sequence is TGTGCCAGCAGGGGACTAGCGGGAACCTACGAGCAGTACTTC. It encodes CASRGLAGTYEQYF.